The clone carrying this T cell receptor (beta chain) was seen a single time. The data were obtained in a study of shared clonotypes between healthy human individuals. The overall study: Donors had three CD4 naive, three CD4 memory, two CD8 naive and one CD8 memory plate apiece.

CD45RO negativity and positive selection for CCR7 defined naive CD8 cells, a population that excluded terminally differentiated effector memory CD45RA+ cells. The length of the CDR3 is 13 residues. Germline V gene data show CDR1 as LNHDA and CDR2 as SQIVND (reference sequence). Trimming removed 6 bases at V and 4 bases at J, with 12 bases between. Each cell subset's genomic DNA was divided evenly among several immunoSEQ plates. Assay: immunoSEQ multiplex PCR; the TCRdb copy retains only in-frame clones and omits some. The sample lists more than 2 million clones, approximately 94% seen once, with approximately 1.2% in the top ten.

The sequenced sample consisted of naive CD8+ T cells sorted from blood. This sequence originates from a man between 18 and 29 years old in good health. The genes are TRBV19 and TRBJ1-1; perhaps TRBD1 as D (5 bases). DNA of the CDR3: TGTGCCAGTAGCTTCGGGGCAGGCACTGAAGCTTTCTTT. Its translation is CASSFGAGTEAFF.